This TCR beta chain appears in the sequencing data of a study of T cell responses to AZD1222 COVID-19 vaccine. The length of the CDR3 is 15 residues. The junction had 6 bases not matched to a gene; V was cut back by 0 bases and J by 5 bases. CDR1 MNHEY and CDR2 SVGEGT come from the germline V gene. The assay was immunoSEQ multiplex PCR, and TCRdb's table has in-frame clones only and misses some. This sample has some 120,000 clones, with about 79% found just once. This clone was observed a single time. Its specificity is not known. Findings of the study overall: Only 5 or 6 AZD1222 recipients were seropositive at baseline.

This TCR was recovered from an adult who received the AZD1222 COVID-19 vaccine. The gene calls are TRBV6-2 or TRBV6-3 and TRBJ2-7; 8 positions match TRBD1. The material was peripheral blood, obtained 28 days after the second AZD1222 dose. This CDR3 reads CASSYSIDRGHEQYF. CDR3 nucleotides: TGTGCCAGCAGTTACTCGATTGACAGGGGCCACGAGCAGTACTTC.